These 14 T cell receptor beta chains were all obtained from the same sample, sequenced in a study of identical twins. MiXCR, run by TCRdb on the 5' RACE reads, gives a single entry per CDR3 protein. This repertoire shows 450,000 or so distinct CDR3 sequences, more than 20% found once; its top ten account for 2.9%. This same sample was also taken into another study, of T cells expressing NK-cell markers.

The sample consisted of CD4+ T cells sorted from blood. Receptor source: a woman aged 18-35 years in good health.

This chain links TRBV24-1 with TRBJ2-3; D remains ambiguous. The CDR3 has 14 amino acids. Germline loops: CDR1 KGHDR, CDR2 SFDVKD. Deletions cut 4 bases from V and 1 base from J, with 8 bases between. CDR3 region: CATSDVTRTDTQYF. The CDR3 DNA reads TGTGCCACCAGTGACGTCACCCGCACAGATACGCAGTATTTT.

This chain uses TRBV20-1 with TRBJ2-1; 10 nucleotides match TRBD2. CDR1 DFQATT and CDR2 SNEGSKA come from the germline V gene (reference sequence). The CDR3 runs 14 residues. The CDR3 protein is CRVDSGRQGNEQFF. In DNA, the CDR3 is TGCAGGGTCGATAGCGGGAGGCAAGGAAATGAGCAGTTCTTC.

This sequence joins TRBV7-2 and TRBJ2-1; D not resolved. V was trimmed by 1 base and J by 10 bases, leaving 11 bases between them. This CDR3 region has 13 residues. The germline V gene has CDR1 SGHTA and CDR2 FQGNSA. In DNA, the CDR3 is TGTGCCAGCAGCTTAGAGGCTAGTACGGAGCAGTTCTTC. The encoded protein is CASSLEASTEQFF.

About this clonotype: A read error may produce the germline difference seen at one junction end. V usage is TRBV2 and J usage is TRBJ2-7; perhaps TRBD1 as D (6 bases). The germline V gene has CDR1 SNHLY and CDR2 FYNNEI. The CDR3 spans 12 residues. In DNA form, the CDR3 reads TGTGCCAGCAATGAACAGGGAAGAGAGCAGTACTTC. Translation gives CASNEQGREQYF.

Only a few counts were recorded for this clonotype. The chain couples TRBV6-1 to TRBJ2-1; no firm D call. V lost 2 bases to trimming and J lost 3 bases, with 5 bases between them. Looked up from germline, CDR1 is MNHNS and CDR2 is SASEGT. CDR3 size: 13 residues. The CDR3, as DNA: TGTGCCAGCAGTGAACAATACTACAATGAGCAGTTCTTC. It codes for CASSEQYYNEQFF.

This clonotype showed up just a few times. V usage is TRBV27 and J usage is TRBJ1-6; D is ambiguous. CDR1 MNHEY and CDR2 SMNVEV come from the germline V gene (reference sequence). The CDR3 spans 12 residues. V was trimmed by 5 bases and J by 10 bases, leaving 9 bases between them. CDR3 sequence: CASSLPGSPLHF. The CDR3 bases are TGTGCCAGCAGTCTCCCAGGATCACCCCTCCACTTT.

This chain joins TRBV15 and TRBJ2-1; D is tentatively TRBD1 or TRBD2 (5 bases each). CDR3 size: 13 residues. The germline gives CDR1 LNHNV, CDR2 YYDKDF (reference sequence). V shed 8 bases and J shed 3 bases, with 11 bases lying between them. The CDR3 nucleotides are TGTGCCACCCGCCGGGACCTCTACAATGAGCAGTTCTTC. Protein sequence: CATRRDLYNEQFF.

This clonotype was found a few times. The chain couples TRBV6-5 to TRBJ2-2; TRBD2 is a possible D gene (6 bases). Trimming stripped 2 bases from V and 4 bases from J, with 17 bases between. Germline V gives CDR1 MNHEY, CDR2 SVGAGI. The CDR3 spans 17 residues. CDR3 sequence: CASSYDYTGAITGELFF. DNA for the CDR3: TGTGCCAGCAGTTACGATTATACGGGAGCGATCACCGGGGAGCTGTTTTTT.

This clonotype was picked up a small number of times. The chain carries TRBV6-1 and TRBJ2-5, with 7 bases fitting TRBD2. Germline CDR1 MNHNS, CDR2 SASEGT. The CDR3 spans 13 residues. Trimming took 6 bases from V and 7 from J; bases not matched to a gene: 8. The CDR3 bases are TGTGCCAGCAGCTTCCCTTCGGGGGGGACCCAGTACTTC. Its translation: CASSFPSGGTQYF.

V gene TRBV5-1 combines with J gene TRBJ2-1; TRBD2 aligns across 11 bases. The trim removed 6 bases at V and 0 bases at J, leaving 5 bases unmatched. The CDR3 length is 16 residues. Per germline, CDR1 SGHRS and CDR2 YFSETQ. In DNA form, the CDR3 reads TGCGCCAGCAAGATAGCGGGGGGGAGCTCCTACAATGAGCAGTTCTTC. It encodes CASKIAGGSSYNEQFF.

This clonotype has just a few counts. The chain uses TRBV2 and TRBJ2-2, with 7 positions matching TRBD2. This CDR3 has 13 residues. The germline gives CDR1 SNHLY, CDR2 FYNNEI. V lost 7 bases, J lost 6 bases, and 5 bases stayed unmatched. In nucleotides, the CDR3 is TGTGCCAGCAAGTTGGGGGGGTCCGGGGAGCTGTTTTTT. Protein sequence: CASKLGGSGELFF. Together with reference TRBV2 and TRBJ2-2, the CDR3 gives the full variable domain: EPEVTQTPSHQVTQMGQEVILRCVPISNHLYFYWYRQILGQKVEFLVSFYNNEISEKSEIFDDQFSVERPDGSNFTLKIRSTKLEDSAMYFCASKLGGSGELFFGEGSRLTVL.

The V gene is TRBV27, the J gene TRBJ2-5, with TRBD2 identical over 10 bases. With V trimmed by 9 bases and J by 7 bases, 11 bases remained unmatched. The CDR3 loop spans 14 amino acids. Germline V gene sequence: CDR1 MNHEY, CDR2 SMNVEV (reference sequence). This CDR3 reads CASGLAAVPGTQYF. CDR3 DNA sequence: TGTGCCAGTGGACTAGCGGCAGTACCGGGGACCCAGTACTTC.

This clonotype was recorded many times. The V call is TRBV12-3 or TRBV12-4, the J call TRBJ2-2; D ambiguous. The CDR3 is 13 amino acids. With 7 bases removed from V and 7 bases from J, the gap between germline ends came to 13 bases. CDR3 DNA sequence: TGTGCCAGCATTTTCCGGTACGGCGGGGAGCTGTTTTTT. It yields the protein CASIFRYGGELFF.

The J gene is TRBJ1-2, the V gene TRBV5-1; 9 nucleotides match TRBD1. Trimming at V came to 5 bases and at J to 7 bases, leaving 6 bases not matched to a gene. The CDR3 runs 13 residues. Germline V gene lookup returns CDR1 SGHRS and CDR2 YFSETQ. The CDR3 DNA sequence: TGCGCCAGCAGGGCCGGGACAGGGTTTGGCTACACCTTC. This codes for CASRAGTGFGYTF.